This TCR beta chain comes out of a study of blood T cells in healthy people across ages. Study-level findings and limits: The study lacked donor CMV status, which possibly confounded expanded clonotype changes.

CDR1 DFQATT and CDR2 SNEGSKA come from the germline V gene (reference sequence). The CDR3 has 14 residues. The V end was cut by 7 bases, the J end by 13 bases, with 26 bases between. In its sample, this clonotype was seen a few times. Antigen: not known. Each of the donors had about 9.9 milliliters of peripheral blood drawn into EDTA-treated Vacutainer tubes. Every sample had a minimum of 6 million PBMCs isolated. A J-beta primer mix and a sample-barcoded 5' primer were used in a second PCR of roughly 6 to 12 cycles. In TCRdb, the 5' RACE reads were re-called with MiXCR into one record per CDR3 protein. The table includes 1.5 million to 2 million distinct CDR3 sequences, almost 35% detected once.

The source is a woman in her 30s in good health. The rearrangement joins TRBV20-1 to TRBJ2-4; perhaps TRBD2 as D (6 bases). Sequenced: blood. The CDR3 spells CSVVAGTLRPEQYF. DNA for the CDR3: TGCAGTGTGGTCGCCGGGACTCTCCGTCCAGAGCAGTACTTC.